The 23 T cell receptor beta chains in this list originate from one sample, sequenced in a study of T cells in localized non-small cell lung cancer. The method was immunoSEQ multiplex PCR; TCRdb's version includes in-frame clones alone and lacks a portion of them. The sample includes about 21,000 clones, 88% of them seen just once. Sequenced material: peripheral blood mononuclear cells, taken before any cancer treatment. The source is a male donor at least 60 years old with stage II lung adenocarcinoma.

The chain couples TRBV10-3 to TRBJ2-3, with D possibly matching TRBD1 (6 bases). There are 14 residues in the CDR3. V shed 3 bases and J shed 4 bases, with 11 bases lying between them. The germline CDR1 and CDR2 sequences are ENHRY and SYGVKD. CDR3 sequence reads: CAISDPDRSDTQYF. As DNA, the CDR3 is TGTGCCATCAGTGACCCTGACAGGTCAGATACGCAGTATTTT.

The chain is built from TRBV7-6 and TRBJ2-3, with 8 bases that match TRBD1. This CDR3 has 15 residues. Trimming took 5 bases from V and 0 from J; bases not matched to a gene: 4. Germline loops: CDR1 SGHVS, CDR2 FNYEAQ. For the CDR3, the DNA is TGTGCCAGCAGCCCGACAGGGGCTAGCACAGATACGCAGTATTTT. Residues: CASSPTGASTDTQYF.

The chain couples TRBV6-6 to TRBJ2-7, with D unresolved. The CDR3 length is 12 residues. CDR1 MNHNY and CDR2 SVGAGI come from the germline V gene (reference sequence). Trimming shortened V by 5 bases and J by 4 bases, and 9 bases separated the two germline ends. CDR3 loop: CASSRQGYEQYF. The CDR3, as DNA: TGTGCCAGCAGTCGACAAGGATACGAGCAGTACTTC.

The V gene is TRBV5-1, the J gene TRBJ2-7; 13 bases fit TRBD2. Germline V gene data show CDR1 as SGHRS and CDR2 as YFSETQ. The CDR3 runs 15 residues. V was pared by 4 bases and J by 2 bases, with 3 bases of the junction left unmatched. The CDR3 loop reads CASSGGLAGAYEQYF. The CDR3 region has the DNA TGCGCCAGCAGCGGCGGACTAGCGGGAGCCTACGAGCAGTACTTC.

The V and J genes are TRBV2 and TRBJ2-5; no firm D call. The V gene lost 4 bases and the J gene lost 1 base, with 10 bases spanning the gap. The CDR3 runs to 14 residues. Looked up from germline, CDR1 is SNHLY and CDR2 is FYNNEI. The CDR3, as DNA: TGTGCCAGCAGTGCTAGTAACAGCCAAGAGACCCAGTACTTC. As protein: CASSASNSQETQYF.

This rearrangement joins TRBV4-2 to TRBJ2-7; D is perhaps TRBD2 (6 bases). The CDR3 consists of 16 residues. Trimming shortened V by 0 bases and J by 1 base, and 13 bases separated the two germline ends. Looked up from germline, CDR1 is LGHNA and CDR2 is YNFKEQ. CDR3 sequence (DNA): TGTGCCAGCAGCCAAGAAGCGCGGGAATCGTCCTACGAGCAGTACTTC. Its protein is CASSQEARESSYEQYF.

This chain connects TRBV28 to TRBJ2-3; 7 bases are a match to TRBD2. The CDR3 extends over 15 amino acids. Germline V gene data show CDR1 as MDHEN and CDR2 as SYDVKM. J gave up 6 bases and V 6 bases, and 12 bases lay outside the gene matches. The CDR3: CASSTPSGGKDTQYF. The DNA for the CDR3 is TGTGCCAGCAGCACACCTAGCGGAGGGAAGGATACGCAGTATTTT.

V usage is TRBV10-1 and J usage is TRBJ2-7; D uncertain. The CDR3 runs to 12 residues. V was pared by 5 bases and J by 10 bases, with 15 bases between. Germline V gene lookup returns CDR1 WNHNN and CDR2 SYGVQD (reference sequence). CDR3 coding DNA: TGCGCCAGCAGTCAAGGACCCGAGAGTCAGTACTTC. This sequence encodes CASSQGPESQYF.

The gene calls are TRBV7-2 and TRBJ1-2; D remains ambiguous. The V gene's germline CDR1 is SGHTA and CDR2 FQGNSA. Trimming stripped 1 base from V and 0 bases from J, with 9 bases between. The CDR3 extends over 15 amino acids. The CDR3 loop is CASSLDVSPNYGYTF. The CDR3 DNA reads as TGTGCCAGCAGCTTAGACGTCTCTCCTAACTATGGCTACACCTTC.

Note on this clone: One junction end disagrees with the germline gene, perhaps due to a read error. The same CDR3 arises from other DNA sequences in this sample as well. The chain combines TRBV27 with TRBJ1-2; tentative D call: TRBD1 (6 bases). The CDR3 runs 16 residues. Per germline, CDR1 MNHEY and CDR2 SMNVEV (reference sequence). CDR3 DNA sequence: TGCGCCAGCAGTTTATTAAGGGCAGGGGCGATGTCTGGCTACACCTTC. Its protein product is CASSLLRAGAMSGYTF.

The chain joins TRBV29-1 to TRBJ2-1; D may be TRBD2 (6 bases). Trimming pared 7 bases from V and 9 bases from J, leaving 16 bases between. Germline values: CDR1 SQVTM, CDR2 ANQGSEA. The CDR3 extends over 12 amino acids. CDR3 sequence reads: CSARQGGGEQFF. CDR3 DNA sequence: TGCAGCGCGCGCCAGGGAGGAGGTGAGCAGTTCTTC.

The V gene is TRBV5-6, the J gene TRBJ1-1; D gene unclear. With 3 bases removed from V and 0 bases from J, the gap between germline ends came to 18 bases. In germline, CDR1 is SGHDT, CDR2 YYEEEE. The CDR3 spans 17 residues. The CDR3: CASSSRLTLLMNTEAFF. Here the CDR3 DNA reads TGTGCCAGCAGCTCCCGACTGACCTTACTCATGAACACTGAAGCTTTCTTT.

This chain uses TRBV7-8 with TRBJ2-3; TRBD2 aligns across 8 bases. The CDR3 extends over 16 amino acids. The germline CDR1 and CDR2 sequences are SGHVS and FQNEAQ. V lost 3 bases and J lost 2; bases outside the gene matches: 7. This CDR3 is CASSLRGEGYTDTQYF. The DNA of the CDR3 is TGTGCCAGCAGCTTGCGGGGGGAGGGGTACACAGATACGCAGTATTTT.

For the CDR3, the DNA is TGTGCCAGCACCCTGGGCGGGGAGCTGTTTTTT. Translation: CASTLGGELFF. The chain carries TRBV6-6 and TRBJ2-2; the D is unclear. Trimming removed 7 bases from V and 7 bases from J, with 7 bases in between. This CDR3 region has 11 residues. Germline CDR1 reads MNHNY; CDR2 reads SVGAGI (reference sequence).

This clone was seen once. This chain links TRBV28 with TRBJ2-7; 9 bases match TRBD1. The CDR3 is 15 residues long. The V and J ends lost 8 bases and 1 base, in that order; junction bases with no gene match: 9. Germline CDR1 is MDHEN and CDR2 is SYDVKM. The DNA of the CDR3 is TGTGCCAGCCTGGCGACAGGGGGAATGTCCTACGAGCAGTACTTC. Translated: CASLATGGMSYEQYF.

The chain has TRBV29-1 and TRBJ2-7, with a tentative D call TRBD2 (6 bases). The V gene lost 7 bases and the J gene lost 1 base, with 26 bases spanning the gap. The CDR3 contains 17 residues. Germline lookup yields CDR1 SQVTM and CDR2 ANQGSEA. CDR3 region: CSAKMGGYGSLSYEQYF. CDR3 DNA: TGCAGCGCGAAGATGGGTGGATACGGGAGTCTTTCCTACGAGCAGTACTTC.

The V and J genes are TRBV20-1 and TRBJ2-4, with 7 bases matching TRBD1. The CDR3 runs 11 residues. Germline loops: CDR1 DFQATT, CDR2 SNEGSKA (reference sequence). The V and J ends lost 7 bases and 6 bases, in that order; junction bases with no gene match: 3. The CDR3 loop reads CSVGGLNIQYF. The DNA for the CDR3 is TGCAGTGTAGGGGGCCTAAACATTCAGTACTTC.

This clone has a handful of counts. The V and J genes are TRBV7-9 and TRBJ2-7; D may correspond to TRBD1 or TRBD2 (5 bases each). The V gene's germline CDR1 is SEHNR and CDR2 FQNEAQ (reference sequence). The CDR3 sequence is 15 residues long. The V end lost 5 bases, the J end lost 0 bases, and 14 bases lay between the germline ends. As DNA, the CDR3 is TGTGCCAGCAGCGGATCGGGACGGATCTCCTACGAGCAGTACTTC. This gives the protein CASSGSGRISYEQYF.

The J gene is TRBJ2-5, the V gene TRBV14; possibly TRBD1 or TRBD2 for D (5 bases each). Germline CDR1 is SGHDN and CDR2 is FVKESK. CDR3 length equals 16 residues. Trimming took off 1 base at V and 5 bases at J, with 17 bases between the two ends. This CDR3 reads CASSQVPGRWGETQYF. CDR3 DNA: TGTGCCAGCAGCCAAGTCCCGGGACGGTGGGGGGAGACCCAGTACTTC.

This clone is classed as medium-sized. The V gene is TRBV5-1, the J gene TRBJ1-2, with 8 bases that match TRBD1. In germline, CDR1 is SGHRS, CDR2 YFSETQ. The CDR3 runs to 14 residues. The V gene end was trimmed by 4 bases and the J gene end by 2 bases; junction bases not matched to a gene: 4. The CDR3 nucleotides are TGCGCCAGCAGCCCGAGGGACAGGAACTATGGCTACACCTTC. Protein product: CASSPRDRNYGYTF.

The chain recombines TRBV18 with TRBJ2-1, with TRBD2 matching over 10 bases. Germline V gene sequence: CDR1 KGHSH, CDR2 LQKENI. The CDR3 is made up of 16 amino acids. J gave up 4 bases and V 1 base, and 4 bases lay outside the gene matches. CDR3: CASSPRVAGGYNEQFF. The CDR3 DNA reads TGTGCCAGCTCACCACGGGTAGCGGGAGGATACAATGAGCAGTTCTTC.

This chain links TRBV6-6 with TRBJ2-7; no clear D gene. CDR3 length: 12 amino acids. V lost 4 bases, J lost 5 bases, and 9 bases lay in between. Germline CDR1 MNHNY, CDR2 SVGAGI (reference sequence). This chain's CDR3 is CASSSARNEQYF. DNA for the CDR3: TGTGCCAGCAGTTCGGCTCGGAACGAGCAGTACTTC.

The V call is TRBV5-4, the J call TRBJ2-2; weak D call: TRBD2 (6 bases). The CDR3 is 16 amino acids. The V gene lost 0 bases and the J gene lost 1 base, with 10 bases spanning the gap. The germline CDR1 and CDR2 sequences are SGHNT and YYREEE (reference sequence). For the CDR3, the DNA is TGTGCCAGCAGCTTGGGCGGGGCACTGAACACCGGGGAGCTGTTTTTT. Its protein is CASSLGGALNTGELFF.